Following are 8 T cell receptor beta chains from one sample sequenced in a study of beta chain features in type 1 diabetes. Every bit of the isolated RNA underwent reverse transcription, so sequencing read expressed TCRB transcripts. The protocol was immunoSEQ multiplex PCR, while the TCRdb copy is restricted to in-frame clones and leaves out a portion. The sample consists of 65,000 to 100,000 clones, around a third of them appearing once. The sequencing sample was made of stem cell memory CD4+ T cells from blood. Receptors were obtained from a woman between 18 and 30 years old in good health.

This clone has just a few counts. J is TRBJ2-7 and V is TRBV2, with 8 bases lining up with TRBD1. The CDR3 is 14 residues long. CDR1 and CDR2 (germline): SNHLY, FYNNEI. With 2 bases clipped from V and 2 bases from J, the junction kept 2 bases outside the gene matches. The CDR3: CASSERRGPYEQYF. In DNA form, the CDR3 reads TGTGCCAGCAGTGAACGCAGGGGGCCCTACGAGCAGTACTTC.

The CDR3 is CASRNRGTNEKLFF. The CDR3, as DNA: TGTGCCAGCAGGAACAGGGGTACTAATGAAAAACTGTTTTTT. The chain joins TRBV2 to TRBJ1-4; 7 bases agree with TRBD1. This CDR3 has 14 residues. Trimming cost V 6 bases and J 2 bases; bases outside gene matches: 3. Looked up from germline, CDR1 is SNHLY and CDR2 is FYNNEI.

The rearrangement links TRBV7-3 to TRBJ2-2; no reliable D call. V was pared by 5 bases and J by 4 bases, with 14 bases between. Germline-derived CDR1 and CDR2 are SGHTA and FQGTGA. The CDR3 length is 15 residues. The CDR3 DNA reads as TGTGCCAGCAGCCCGAGGCGAGGCGGCACCGGGGAGCTGTTTTTT. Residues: CASSPRRGGTGELFF. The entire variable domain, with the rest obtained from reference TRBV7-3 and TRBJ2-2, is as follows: GAGVSQTPSNKVTEKGKYVELRCDPISGHTALYWYRQSLGQGPEFLIYFQGTGAADDSGLPNDRFFAVRPEGSVSTLKIQRTERGDSAVYLCASSPRRGGTGELFFGEGSRLTVL.

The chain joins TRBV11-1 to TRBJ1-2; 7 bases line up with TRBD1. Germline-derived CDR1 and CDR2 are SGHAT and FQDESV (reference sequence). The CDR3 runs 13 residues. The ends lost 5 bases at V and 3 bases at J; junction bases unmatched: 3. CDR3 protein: CASSRDRDYGYTF. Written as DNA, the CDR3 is TGTGCCAGCAGCCGTGACAGGGACTATGGCTACACCTTC. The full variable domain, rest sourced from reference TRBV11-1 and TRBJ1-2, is EAEVAQSPRYKITEKSQAVAFWCDPISGHATLYWYRQILGQGPELLVQFQDESVVDDSQLPKDRFSAERLKGVDSTLKIQPAELGDSAMYLCASSRDRDYGYTFGSGTRLTVV.

CDR3 coding DNA: TGTGCCATCAGTGAGTCGCTAGCGGGTAAAGAGACCCAGTACTTC. This translates into CAISESLAGKETQYF. This chain uses TRBV10-3 with TRBJ2-5; 8 bases are a match to TRBD2. The V gene end was trimmed by 0 bases and the J gene end by 3 bases; junction bases not matched to a gene: 3. CDR1 is ENHRY and CDR2 is SYGVKD in the germline V gene. The CDR3 is made up of 15 amino acids.

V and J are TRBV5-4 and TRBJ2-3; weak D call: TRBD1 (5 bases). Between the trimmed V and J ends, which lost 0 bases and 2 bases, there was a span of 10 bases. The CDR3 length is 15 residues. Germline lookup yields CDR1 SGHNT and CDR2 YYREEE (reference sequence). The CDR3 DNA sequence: TGTGCCAGCAGCTTGGATCCGACAGACACAGATACGCAGTATTTT. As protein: CASSLDPTDTDTQYF.

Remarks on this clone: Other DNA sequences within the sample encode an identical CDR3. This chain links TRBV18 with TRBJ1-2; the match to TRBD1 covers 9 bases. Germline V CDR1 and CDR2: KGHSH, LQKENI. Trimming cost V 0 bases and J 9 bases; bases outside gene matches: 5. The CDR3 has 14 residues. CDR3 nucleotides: TGTGCCAGCTCACCACCAGGGACAGGGACTCGCTACACCTTC. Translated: CASSPPGTGTRYTF.

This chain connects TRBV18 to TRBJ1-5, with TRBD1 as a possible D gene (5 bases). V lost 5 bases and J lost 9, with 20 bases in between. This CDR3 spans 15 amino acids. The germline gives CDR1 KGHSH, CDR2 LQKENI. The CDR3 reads CASSTERGSLGPQHF. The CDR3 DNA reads TGTGCCAGCTCAACCGAGCGGGGCTCCCTAGGGCCCCAGCATTTT. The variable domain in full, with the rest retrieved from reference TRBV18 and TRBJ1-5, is NAGVMQNPRHLVRRRGQEARLRCSPMKGHSHVYWYRQLPEEGLKFMVYLQKENIIDESGMPKERFSAEFPKEGPSILRIQQVVRGDSAAYFCASSTERGSLGPQHFGDGTRLSIL.